This T cell receptor beta chain stems from a study of T cells after yellow fever vaccination. General study results and limits: Abundant contaminating clonotypes from the bulk population could appear in FACS-sorted repertoires.

TCRdb independently ran MiXCR on the 5' RACE reads; one entry per CDR3 protein. The sample contains 450,000 to 650,000 distinct CDR3 sequences, 20% to 25% of which appear only once. The CDR3 runs to 14 residues. Deletions cut 0 bases from V and 7 bases from J, with 12 bases between. Germline V gives CDR1 MGHRA, CDR2 YSYEKL. Concerning this clonotype: Its matching antigen is unknown.

V is TRBV4-1 and J is TRBJ2-5; possible D gene TRBD2, 6 bases. The sequences come from PBMCs, collected 21 days after the first yellow fever vaccination. The receptor was derived from a man younger than 35 who received the YFV17D yellow fever vaccine. The CDR3 loop reads CASSQDPTGGTQYF. CDR3 DNA: TGCGCCAGCAGCCAAGACCCGACCGGGGGGACCCAGTACTTC.